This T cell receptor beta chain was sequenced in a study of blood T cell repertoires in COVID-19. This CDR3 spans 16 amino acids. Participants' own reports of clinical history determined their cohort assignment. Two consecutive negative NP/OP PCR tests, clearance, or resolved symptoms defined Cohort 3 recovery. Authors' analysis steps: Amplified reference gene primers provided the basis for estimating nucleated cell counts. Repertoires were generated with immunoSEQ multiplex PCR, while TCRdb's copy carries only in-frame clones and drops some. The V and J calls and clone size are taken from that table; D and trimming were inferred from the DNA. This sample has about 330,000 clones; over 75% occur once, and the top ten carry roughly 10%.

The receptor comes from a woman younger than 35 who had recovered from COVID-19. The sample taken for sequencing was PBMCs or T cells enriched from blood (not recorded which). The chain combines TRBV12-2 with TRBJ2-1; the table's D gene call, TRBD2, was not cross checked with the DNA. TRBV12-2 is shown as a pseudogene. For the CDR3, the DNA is TGTGCAAGTCGCACCGGGACTTCCAGCTCCTACAATGAGCAGTTCTTC. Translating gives CASRTGTSSSYNEQFF.